This passage covers 18 T cell receptor beta chains from one sample sequenced in a study of CD8+CD57+ T cells in acquired aplastic anemia. CD8+CD57+ cell expansion had been shown by flow cytometry in patients chosen for sequencing. Genomic DNA served as template for TCR beta VDJ and CDR3 profiling. A single record per CDR3 protein comes from TCRdb applying MiXCR to the reads. This sample yields about 240,000 distinct CDR3 sequences, of which around half are seen a single time; about 7.8% belongs to the top ten. Sequencing was carried out using sorted CD4+, CD8+, or CD8+CD57+ T cells (not recorded which) from PBMCs. Receptor source: a human donor with aplastic anemia.

Remarks on this clonotype: At one of its ends the junction is not consistent with the germline gene, which may arise from a read error. The rearrangement joins TRBV20-1 to TRBJ2-5; 7 bases are a match to TRBD1. The CDR3 loop spans 14 amino acids. Per germline, CDR1 DFQATT and CDR2 SNEGSKA (reference sequence). The CDR3 DNA reads TGCAGTGCTCATAGTGGGACAGCCCAAGAGACCCAGTACTTT. This sequence encodes CSAHSGTAQETQYF.

The V gene is TRBV25-1, the J gene TRBJ2-1, with D possibly matching TRBD2 (5 bases). Germline-derived CDR1 and CDR2 are MGHDK and SYGVNS. CDR3 length equals 17 residues. V dropped 2 bases and J dropped 5 bases, with 19 bases sitting between them. CDR3 sequence reads: CASSEGGLLVENNEQFF. CDR3 bases: TGTGCCAGCAGTGAAGGAGGTCTTCTCGTCGAAAACAATGAGCAGTTCTTC.

This clonotype came up many times. The chain uses TRBV4-3 and TRBJ2-7; D possibly corresponds to TRBD1 (6 bases). The germline gives CDR1 LGHNA, CDR2 YSLEER. This CDR3 has 13 residues. Trimming cost V 2 bases and J 4 bases, with 9 bases left between them. In DNA, the CDR3 is TGCGCCAGCAGCCAATGGCAGGGGTACGAGCAGTACTTC. This codes for CASSQWQGYEQYF.

This clonotype has more than one count but fewer than ten. This chain uses TRBV27 with TRBJ1-1; tentatively, D is TRBD1 (5 bases). Germline lookup yields CDR1 MNHEY and CDR2 SMNVEV (reference sequence). The CDR3 loop spans 14 amino acids. Trimming cost V 3 bases and J 2 bases, with 10 bases left between them. CDR3 in DNA: TGTGCCAGCAGTTTGCAAAGGGGTAACACTGAAGCTTTCTTT. Amino acids: CASSLQRGNTEAFF.

This clonotype was observed at least ten times. The chain employs TRBV6-5 and TRBJ2-3; D perhaps matches TRBD2 (6 bases). Trimming shortened V by 8 bases and J by 3 bases, and 15 bases separated the two germline ends. Per the germline V gene, CDR1 is MNHEY and CDR2 is SVGAGI. This CDR3 has 14 amino acids. The CDR3: CASLPRGSTDTQYF. CDR3 DNA: TGTGCCAGCCTCCCCCGGGGGTCTACAGATACGCAGTATTTT.

In this sample, this clonotype turned up many times. The CDR3 sequence: CATSDSQGTQFF. In nucleotides, the CDR3 is TGTGCCACCAGTGATTCGCAGGGGACCCAGTTCTTC. V gene TRBV24-1 combines with J gene TRBJ2-1; D might be TRBD1 (6 bases). Looked up from germline, CDR1 is KGHDR and CDR2 is SFDVKD. The V end lost 2 bases, the J end lost 13 bases, and 11 bases lay between the germline ends. CDR3 length: 12 residues.

The chain employs TRBV28 and TRBJ2-5; 9 nucleotides line up with TRBD2. CDR3 length: 16 amino acids. The ends lost 5 bases at V and 3 bases at J; junction bases unmatched: 10. The V gene's germline CDR1 is MDHEN and CDR2 SYDVKM. The CDR3 region has the DNA TGTGCCAGCAGTGATCCCGGGACTAGCTTCGAAGAGACCCAGTACTTC. It translates to CASSDPGTSFEETQYF.

The rearrangement uses TRBV19 and TRBJ1-6; 9 nucleotides line up with TRBD1. The CDR3 consists of 15 residues. The germline CDR1 and CDR2 sequences are LNHDA and SQIVND (reference sequence). J lost 9 bases, V lost 8 bases, and 11 bases had no gene match. The CDR3 here is CASGVNRGLGSPLHF. CDR3 DNA sequence: TGTGCCAGTGGAGTAAACAGGGGGCTGGGTTCACCCCTCCACTTT. The whole variable domain, filled in from reference TRBV19 and TRBJ1-6, reads DGGITQSPKYLFRKEGQNVTLSCEQNLNHDAMYWYRQDPGQGLRLIYYSQIVNDFQKGDIAEGYSVSREKKESFPLTVTSAQKNPTAFYLCASGVNRGLGSPLHFGNGTRLTVT.

This rearrangement joins TRBV19 to TRBJ1-5, with TRBD1 as a possible D gene (5 bases). Deletions cut 3 bases from V and 9 bases from J, with 9 bases between. CDR1 LNHDA and CDR2 SQIVND come from the germline V gene (reference sequence). The CDR3 is 12 amino acids. The CDR3 region is CASSIWGGPQHF. In nucleotides, the CDR3 is TGTGCCAGTAGTATTTGGGGGGGGCCCCAGCATTTT.

The rearrangement joins TRBV27 to TRBJ1-2; D perhaps matches TRBD1 (5 bases). V was pared by 5 bases and J by 5 bases, with 15 bases between. Germline-derived CDR1 and CDR2 are MNHEY and SMNVEV (reference sequence). This CDR3 is 14 amino acids long. This CDR3 reads CASSQGKGTYGYTF. Written as DNA, the CDR3 is TGTGCCAGCAGTCAGGGAAAAGGAACTTATGGCTACACCTTC.

This clonotype has at least ten counts. This chain links TRBV7-2 with TRBJ2-7; 10 nucleotides line up with TRBD1. The junction had 7 bases not matched to a gene; V was cut back by 5 bases and J by 3 bases. This CDR3 region has 15 residues. Germline loops: CDR1 SGHTA, CDR2 FQGNSA. This chain's CDR3 is CASSPRDRGLYEQYF. The CDR3 DNA sequence: TGTGCCAGCAGCCCCCGGGACAGGGGACTCTACGAGCAGTACTTC.

In DNA, the CDR3 is TGTACCAGCAGCACAGGGGTCGGTTCCTACAATGAGCAGTTCTTC. Translating it yields CTSSTGVGSYNEQFF. The rearrangement uses TRBV7-2 and TRBJ2-1; 7 nucleotides line up with TRBD1. The CDR3 loop spans 15 amino acids. Germline-derived CDR1 and CDR2 are SGHTA and FQGNSA. With V trimmed by 5 bases and J by 1 base, 5 bases remained unmatched.

This clonotype was recorded only once. This may be a read error, as it is one base from a much larger clone. The chain joins TRBV5-1 to TRBJ1-1, with a possible D match to TRBD1 (5 bases). CDR3 length: 15 residues. Germline-derived CDR1 and CDR2 are SGHRS and YFSETQ. The CDR3 loop reads CASGLALGPDTEAFF. The CDR3 bases are TGCGCCAGCGGCTTGGCCCTGGGGCCTGACACTGAAGCTTTCTTT.

In the case of this clonotype: A much larger clone is a single base away; this may be a read error. V gene TRBV7-3 combines with J gene TRBJ2-7; 14 nucleotides line up with TRBD2. Trimming at V came to 5 bases and at J to 7 bases, leaving 10 bases not matched to a gene. This CDR3 contains 16 residues. CDR1 is SGHTA and CDR2 is FQGTGA in the germline V gene. CDR3: CASSPRLAGGGNEQYF. In DNA form, the CDR3 reads TGTGCCAGCAGCCCGAGACTAGCGGGAGGGGGGAATGAGCAGTACTTC. Filled out from reference TRBV7-3 and TRBJ2-7, the complete variable domain reads GAGVSQTPSNKVTEKGKYVELRCDPISGHTALYWYRQSLGQGPEFLIYFQGTGAADDSGLPNDRFFAVRPEGSVSTLKIQRTERGDSAVYLCASSPRLAGGGNEQYFGPGTRLTVT.

The chain combines TRBV19 with TRBJ2-3; the D gene is possibly TRBD1 (5 bases). The CDR3 is 13 amino acids. Per the germline V gene, CDR1 is LNHDA and CDR2 is SQIVND (reference sequence). Trimming took off 10 bases at V and 5 bases at J, with 16 bases between the two ends. The CDR3 loop is CATSGFHGDTQYF. CDR3 DNA: TGTGCCACGTCAGGGTTTCATGGAGATACGCAGTATTTT. Supplemented by reference TRBV19 and TRBJ2-3, the full variable domain reads DGGITQSPKYLFRKEGQNVTLSCEQNLNHDAMYWYRQDPGQGLRLIYYSQIVNDFQKGDIAEGYSVSREKKESFPLTVTSAQKNPTAFYLCATSGFHGDTQYFGPGTRLTVL.

The chain combines TRBV5-1 with TRBJ1-2; D unclear. Germline CDR1 and CDR2: SGHRS and YFSETQ. Trimming removed 0 bases at V and 5 bases at J, with 17 bases between. The CDR3 loop spans 16 amino acids. CDR3 bases: TGCGCCAGCAGCTTGGCTAGGGCAGCCACCATATATGGCTACACCTTC. Its translation: CASSLARAATIYGYTF. The full variable domain, completed using reference TRBV5-1 and TRBJ1-2, is KAGVTQTPRYLIKTRGQQVTLSCSPISGHRSVSWYQQTPGQGLQFLFEYFSETQRNKGNFPGRFSGRQFSNSRSEMNVSTLELGDSALYLCASSLARAATIYGYTFGSGTRLTVV.

The chain uses TRBV7-2 and TRBJ1-3; D not resolved. CDR1 is SGHTA and CDR2 is FQGNSA in the germline V gene. The CDR3 has 16 residues. V dropped 1 base and J dropped 0 bases, with 10 bases sitting between them. The DNA for the CDR3 is TGTGCCAGCAGCTTAGGGCCAGCCACCTCTGGAAACACCATATATTTT. Translation gives CASSLGPATSGNTIYF.

The rearrangement uses TRBV15 and TRBJ1-2, with no clear D. Germline CDR1 is LNHNV and CDR2 is YYDKDF (reference sequence). V was cut by 0 bases and J by 2 bases, with 4 bases left in between. The CDR3 sequence is 13 residues long. The CDR3 sequence is CATSRDHNYGYTF. As DNA, the CDR3 is TGTGCCACCAGCAGAGATCACAACTATGGCTACACCTTC.